This T cell receptor (beta chain) stems from a study of CD8 T cells in ankylosing spondylitis. Study-level points and caveats: Within matched ankylosing spondylitis synovial fluid, disease-linked clones were reportedly significantly enriched. There was a TCR beta motif, made of several highly homologous variants, that appeared characteristic of ankylosing spondylitis blood.

In this sample, this clonotype turned up many times. What it binds is not known. There are 16 residues in the CDR3. CDR1 and CDR2 from the germline V gene are KGHDR and SFDVKD. V trimming: 9 bases; J trimming: 4 bases; junction bases outside the gene matches: 6. In making TCR beta libraries, quantitative 5'-RACE with molecular barcodes was used. TCRdb redid the calling of the 5' RACE reads with MiXCR, one entry per CDR3 protein. The profile shows around 150,000 distinct CDR3 sequences, around a tenth of them singletons. The chain uses TRBV24-1 and TRBJ2-1, with TRBD2 matching over 15 bases. This TCR came from a male donor with ankylosing spondylitis or in good health (not recorded which). Sequencing was performed on blood, either unsorted or a sorted T cell fraction (not recorded which). Here the CDR3 reads CATPGLAGGLYNEQFF. As DNA, the CDR3 is TGTGCCACCCCTGGACTAGCGGGAGGGTTGTACAATGAGCAGTTCTTC.